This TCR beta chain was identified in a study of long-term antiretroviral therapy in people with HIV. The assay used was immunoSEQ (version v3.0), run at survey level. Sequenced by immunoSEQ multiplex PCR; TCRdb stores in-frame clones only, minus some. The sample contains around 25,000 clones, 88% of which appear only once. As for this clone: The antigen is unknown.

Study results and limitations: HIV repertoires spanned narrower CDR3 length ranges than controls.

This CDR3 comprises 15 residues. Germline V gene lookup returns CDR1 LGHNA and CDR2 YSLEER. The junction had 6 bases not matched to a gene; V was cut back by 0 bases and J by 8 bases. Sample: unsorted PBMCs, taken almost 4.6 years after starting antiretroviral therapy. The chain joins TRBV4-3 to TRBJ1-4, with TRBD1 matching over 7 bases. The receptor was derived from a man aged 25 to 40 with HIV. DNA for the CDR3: TGCGCCAGCAGCCAAGATACAGGGGTAGGGGAAAAACTGTTTTTT. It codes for CASSQDTGVGEKLFF.